Listed here are 12 T cell receptor beta chains from one sample, sequenced in a study of OX40 agonist ivuxolimab in advanced cancers. Assay used: immunoSEQ multiplex PCR; TCRdb lists only in-frame clones, some missing. The data hold around 40,000 clones, with more than 70% observed a single time. The sequences come from CD4+ or CD8+ T cells sorted from blood, collected in a trial of the OX40 agonist ivuxolimab. The source of these receptors is an adult with an advanced solid tumor such as melanoma, head and neck, liver or kidney cancer.

The CDR3 is CASSQAETSVQETQYF. CDR3 coding DNA: TGCGCCAGCAGCCAAGCTGAGACTAGCGTGCAGGAGACCCAGTACTTC. This chain links TRBV4-1 with TRBJ2-5, with TRBD2 matching over 8 bases. The CDR3 loop spans 16 amino acids. J lost 5 bases, V lost 1 base, and 9 bases had no gene match. Germline V lookup: CDR1 MGHRA, CDR2 YSYEKL.

The chain links TRBV11-2 to TRBJ1-1, with D unresolved. The V end lost 6 bases, the J end lost 1 base, and 9 bases lay between the germline ends. Germline V lookup: CDR1 SGHAT, CDR2 FQNNGV. CDR3 size: 13 residues. CDR3 in DNA: TGTGCCAGCAGGCCAACAACGAACACTGAAGCTTTCTTT. As protein: CASRPTTNTEAFF.

V is TRBV5-6 and J is TRBJ1-4; D call uncertain. The CDR3 length is 13 residues. Germline V gives CDR1 SGHDT, CDR2 YYEEEE. Between the trimmed V and J ends, which lost 2 bases and 4 bases, there was a span of 6 bases. CDR3 residues: CASSFERNEKLFF. The CDR3 region has the DNA TGTGCCAGCAGCTTCGAACGTAATGAAAAACTGTTTTTT.

This clone was seen more than once but under ten times. The chain combines TRBV30 with TRBJ1-5, with D possibly TRBD1 on 5 matching bases. Looked up from germline, CDR1 is GTSNPN and CDR2 is SVGIG (reference sequence). This CDR3 contains 16 residues. The V and J ends lost 0 bases and 3 bases respectively, with 15 bases between them. In nucleotides, the CDR3 is TGTGCCTGGAGTGTAAACGGCGGGGCAGTCAATCAGCCCCAGCATTTT. Translation gives CAWSVNGGAVNQPQHF.

The chain couples TRBV13 to TRBJ2-1, with a possible D match to TRBD2 (6 bases). Per the germline V gene, CDR1 is PRHDT and CDR2 is FYEKMQ (reference sequence). Trimming shortened V by 2 bases and J by 6 bases, and 17 bases separated the two germline ends. The CDR3 sequence is 16 residues long. This chain's CDR3 is CASSLWVAARVNEQFF. As DNA, the CDR3 is TGTGCCAGCAGCTTATGGGTAGCGGCCCGGGTCAATGAGCAGTTCTTC.

The V gene is TRBV2, the J gene TRBJ2-1, with D hard to call. Trimming pared 8 bases from V and 9 bases from J, leaving 11 bases between. This CDR3 is 11 amino acids long. Germline V CDR1 and CDR2: SNHLY, FYNNEI. In nucleotides, the CDR3 is TGTGCCAGCGCCCCCGATGGTGAGCAGTTCTTC. Its protein is CASAPDGEQFF.

This clone is a singleton in its sample. The chain combines TRBV2 with TRBJ1-2; TRBD1 matches 9 bases. The CDR3 has 14 residues. In germline, CDR1 is SNHLY, CDR2 FYNNEI. V gave up 5 bases and J gave up 7 bases; unmatched junction bases: 8. The CDR3 protein is CASSFRDRVGGYTF. The CDR3, as DNA: TGTGCCAGCAGTTTCCGGGACAGGGTTGGTGGCTACACCTTC.

The chain combines TRBV2 with TRBJ2-3, with 12 nucleotides matching TRBD2. V shed 6 bases and J 2 bases; nucleotides not matched to a gene: 3. Germline assignment: CDR1 SNHLY and CDR2 FYNNEI. The CDR3 totals 15 residues. The CDR3 DNA reads TGTGCCAGCAGCGGACTAGCGGGGCCCACAGATACGCAGTATTTT. Translating gives CASSGLAGPTDTQYF. The whole variable domain, filled in from reference TRBV2 and TRBJ2-3, reads EPEVTQTPSHQVTQMGQEVILRCVPISNHLYFYWYRQILGQKVEFLVSFYNNEISEKSEIFDDQFSVERPDGSNFTLKIRSTKLEDSAMYFCASSGLAGPTDTQYFGPGTRLTVL.

J is TRBJ2-2 and V is TRBV27; 7 bases line up with TRBD1. The CDR3 runs to 15 residues. Germline CDR1 MNHEY, CDR2 SMNVEV (reference sequence). Trimming took 6 bases from V and 4 from J; bases not matched to a gene: 8. CDR3 sequence reads: CASRPQGVGTGELFF. DNA of the CDR3: TGTGCCAGCAGACCGCAGGGGGTTGGCACCGGGGAGCTGTTTTTT.

This clone has more than one count but fewer than ten. This chain joins TRBV2 and TRBJ1-2; D call uncertain. CDR1 is SNHLY and CDR2 is FYNNEI in the germline V gene. The V end was cut by 10 bases, the J end by 13 bases, with 13 bases between. There are 9 residues in the CDR3. In nucleotides, the CDR3 is TGTGCCACCCGAGCAGTCCCCACCTTC. Protein sequence: CATRAVPTF.

The chain joins TRBV25-1 to TRBJ1-1; D may be TRBD1 (6 bases). In germline, CDR1 is MGHDK, CDR2 SYGVNS. V was shortened by 4 bases and J by 7 bases, with 10 bases between the two germline ends. There are 12 residues in the CDR3. In nucleotides, the CDR3 is TGTGCCAGCAGTGTGGGGGCGGGTGAAGCTTTCTTT. Amino acid sequence: CASSVGAGEAFF. Combining the CDR3 with reference TRBV25-1 and TRBJ1-1 gives the whole variable domain EADIYQTPRYLVIGTGKKITLECSQTMGHDKMYWYQQDPGMELHLIHYSYGVNSTEKGDLSSESTVSRIRTEHFPLTLESARPSHTSQYLCASSVGAGEAFFGQGTRLTVV.

This clone was detected once. The chain uses TRBV5-1 and TRBJ1-2; the D is unclear. CDR3 length: 14 residues. Between the trimmed V and J ends, which lost 1 base and 8 bases, there was a span of 15 bases. From germline, CDR1 is SGHRS and CDR2 YFSETQ. The CDR3, as DNA: TGCGCCAGCAGCTTGAGTACTATGGACGGCGGCTACACCTTC. This sequence encodes CASSLSTMDGGYTF.